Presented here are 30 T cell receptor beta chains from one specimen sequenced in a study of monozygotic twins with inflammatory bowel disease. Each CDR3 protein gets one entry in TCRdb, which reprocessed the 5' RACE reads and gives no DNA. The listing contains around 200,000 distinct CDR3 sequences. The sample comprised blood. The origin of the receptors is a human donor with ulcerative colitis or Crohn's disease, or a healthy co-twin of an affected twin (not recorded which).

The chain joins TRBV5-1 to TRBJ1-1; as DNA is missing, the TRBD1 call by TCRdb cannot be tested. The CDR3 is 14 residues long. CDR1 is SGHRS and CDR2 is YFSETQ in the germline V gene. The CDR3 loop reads CASSFGTGQTEAFF. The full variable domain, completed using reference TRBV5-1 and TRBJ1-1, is KAGVTQTPRYLIKTRGQQVTLSCSPISGHRSVSWYQQTPGQGLQFLFEYFSETQRNKGNFPGRFSGRQFSNSRSEMNVSTLELGDSALYLCASSFGTGQTEAFFGQGTRLTVV.

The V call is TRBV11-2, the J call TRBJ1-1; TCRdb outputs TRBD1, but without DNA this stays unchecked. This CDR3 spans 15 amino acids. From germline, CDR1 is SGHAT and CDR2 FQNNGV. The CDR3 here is CASSSVRGMNTEAFF. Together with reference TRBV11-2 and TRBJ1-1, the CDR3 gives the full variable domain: EAGVAQSPRYKIIEKRQSVAFWCNPISGHATLYWYQQILGQGPKLLIQFQNNGVVDDSQLPKDRFSAERLKGVDSTLKIQPAKLEDSAVYLCASSSVRGMNTEAFFGQGTRLTVV.

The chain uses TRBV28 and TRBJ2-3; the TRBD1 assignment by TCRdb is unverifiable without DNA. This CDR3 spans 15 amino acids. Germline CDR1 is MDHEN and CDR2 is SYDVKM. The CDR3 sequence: CASSSPGQGTDTQYF.

The chain's CDR3 is CASSFTPMGQETQYF. The J gene is TRBJ2-5, the V gene TRBV5-1. The germline V gene encodes CDR1 SGHRS and CDR2 YFSETQ. This CDR3 comprises 15 residues.

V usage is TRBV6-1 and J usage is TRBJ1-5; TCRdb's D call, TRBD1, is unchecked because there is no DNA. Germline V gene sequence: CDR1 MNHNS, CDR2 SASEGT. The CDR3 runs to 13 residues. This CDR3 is CASRQGNNQPQHF.

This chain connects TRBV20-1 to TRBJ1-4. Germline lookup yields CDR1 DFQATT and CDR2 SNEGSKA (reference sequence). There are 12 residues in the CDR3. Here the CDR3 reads CSAREEGEKLFF.

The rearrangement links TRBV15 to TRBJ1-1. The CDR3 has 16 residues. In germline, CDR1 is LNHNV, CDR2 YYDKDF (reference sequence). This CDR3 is CATSRRQILGNTEAFF.

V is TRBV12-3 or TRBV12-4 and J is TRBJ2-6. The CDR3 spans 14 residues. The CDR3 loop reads CASSLVAGANVLTF.

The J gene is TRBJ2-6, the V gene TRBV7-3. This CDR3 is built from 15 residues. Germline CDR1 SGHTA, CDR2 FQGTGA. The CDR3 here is CASSSTSQGGNVLTF.

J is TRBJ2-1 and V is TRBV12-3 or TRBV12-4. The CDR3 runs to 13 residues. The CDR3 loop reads CASTSGLDNEQFF.

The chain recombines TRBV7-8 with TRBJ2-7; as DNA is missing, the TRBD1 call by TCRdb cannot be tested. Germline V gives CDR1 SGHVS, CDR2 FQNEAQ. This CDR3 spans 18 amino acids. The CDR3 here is CASSLEWADTLYTYEQYF.

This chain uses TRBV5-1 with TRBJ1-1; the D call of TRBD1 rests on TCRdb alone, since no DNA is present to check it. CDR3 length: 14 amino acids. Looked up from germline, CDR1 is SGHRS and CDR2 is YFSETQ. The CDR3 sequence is CASSFAGQGTEAFF.

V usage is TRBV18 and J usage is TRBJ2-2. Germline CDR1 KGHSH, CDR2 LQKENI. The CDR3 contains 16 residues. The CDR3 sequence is CASSPRSGLNTGELFF. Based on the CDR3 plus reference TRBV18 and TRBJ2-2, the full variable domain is NAGVMQNPRHLVRRRGQEARLRCSPMKGHSHVYWYRQLPEEGLKFMVYLQKENIIDESGMPKERFSAEFPKEGPSILRIQQVVRGDSAAYFCASSPRSGLNTGELFFGEGSRLTVL.

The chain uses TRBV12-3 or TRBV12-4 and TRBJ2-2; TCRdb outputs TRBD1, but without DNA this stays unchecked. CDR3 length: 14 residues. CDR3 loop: CASSFSGRGGELFF.

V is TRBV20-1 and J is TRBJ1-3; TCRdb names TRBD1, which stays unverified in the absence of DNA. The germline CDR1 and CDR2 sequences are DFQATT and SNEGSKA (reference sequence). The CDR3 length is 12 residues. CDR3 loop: CSARQGGNTIYF.

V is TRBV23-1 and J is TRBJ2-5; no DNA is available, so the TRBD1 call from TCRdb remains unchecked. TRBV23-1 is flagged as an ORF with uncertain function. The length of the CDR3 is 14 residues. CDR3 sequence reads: CASLGGLMQETQYF.

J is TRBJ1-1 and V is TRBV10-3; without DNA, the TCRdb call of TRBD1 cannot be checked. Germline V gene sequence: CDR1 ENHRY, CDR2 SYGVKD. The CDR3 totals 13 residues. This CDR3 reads CAISTTGLPEAFF.

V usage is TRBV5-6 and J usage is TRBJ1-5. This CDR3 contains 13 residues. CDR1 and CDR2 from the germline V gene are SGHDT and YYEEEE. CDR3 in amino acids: CASSLRGLRPQHF.

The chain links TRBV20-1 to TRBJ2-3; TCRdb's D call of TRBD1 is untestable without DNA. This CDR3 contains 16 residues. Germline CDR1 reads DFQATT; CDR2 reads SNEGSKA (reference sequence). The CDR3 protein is CSASPGRRGAFDTQYF.

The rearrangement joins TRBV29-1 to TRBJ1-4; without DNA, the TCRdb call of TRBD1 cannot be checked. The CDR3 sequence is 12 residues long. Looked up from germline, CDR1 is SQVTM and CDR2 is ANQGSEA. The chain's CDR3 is CSVGFQGGKLFF.

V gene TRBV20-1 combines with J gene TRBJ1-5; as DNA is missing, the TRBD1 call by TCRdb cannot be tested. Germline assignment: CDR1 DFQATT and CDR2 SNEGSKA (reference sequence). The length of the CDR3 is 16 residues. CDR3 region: CSARVHGQGNSQPQHF.

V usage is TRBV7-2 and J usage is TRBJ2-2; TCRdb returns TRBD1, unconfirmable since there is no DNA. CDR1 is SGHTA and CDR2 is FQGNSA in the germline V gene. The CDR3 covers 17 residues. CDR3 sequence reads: CASSLITGYRSLGELFF.

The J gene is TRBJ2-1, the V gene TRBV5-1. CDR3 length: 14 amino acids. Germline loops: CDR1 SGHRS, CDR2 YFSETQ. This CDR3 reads CASSLDYGNNEQFF.

The CDR3 sequence: CASSVDPSRDTQYF. This chain uses TRBV9 with TRBJ2-3; with no DNA, the TCRdb D assignment of TRBD2 cannot be verified. From germline, CDR1 is SGDLS and CDR2 YYNGEE. The CDR3 length is 14 residues.

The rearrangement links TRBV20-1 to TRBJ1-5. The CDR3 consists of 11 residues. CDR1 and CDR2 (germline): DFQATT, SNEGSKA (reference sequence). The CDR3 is CSAGRNQPQHF.

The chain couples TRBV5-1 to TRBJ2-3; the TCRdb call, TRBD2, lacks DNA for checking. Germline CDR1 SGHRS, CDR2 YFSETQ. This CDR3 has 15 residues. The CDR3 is CASSERLAGVDTQYF.

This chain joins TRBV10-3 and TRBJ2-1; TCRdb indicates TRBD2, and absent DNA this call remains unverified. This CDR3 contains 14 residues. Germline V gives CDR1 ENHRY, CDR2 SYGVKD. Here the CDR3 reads CAISESGGAVEQFF.

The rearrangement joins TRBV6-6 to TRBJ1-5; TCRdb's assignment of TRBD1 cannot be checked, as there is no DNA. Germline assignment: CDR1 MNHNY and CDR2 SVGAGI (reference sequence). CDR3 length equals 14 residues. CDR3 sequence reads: CASSYSGGRQPQHF.

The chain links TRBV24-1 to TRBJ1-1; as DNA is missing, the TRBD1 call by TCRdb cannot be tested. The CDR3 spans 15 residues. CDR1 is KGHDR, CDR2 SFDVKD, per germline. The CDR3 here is CATSDPRTVLDEAFF.

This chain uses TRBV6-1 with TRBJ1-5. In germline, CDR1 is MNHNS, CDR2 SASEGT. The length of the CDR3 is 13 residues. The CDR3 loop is CASTKSGNQPQHF.